This entry concerns a single TCR beta chain. The data were taken from a study of blood T cell repertoires in COVID-19. Study in general: PBMCs, B-cell-depleted T cells, or T cells were the source of the cDNA or gDNA that made up the material.

Using immunoSEQ multiplex PCR, the repertoire was profiled, and TCRdb retains in-frame clones only, with some absent. Of roughly 250,000 clones listed, approximately 92% are singletons. Deletions cut 3 bases from V and 5 bases from J, with 11 bases between. Per the germline V gene, CDR1 is MNHEY and CDR2 is SVGEGT. The length of the CDR3 is 14 residues. V usage is TRBV6-2 or TRBV6-3 and J usage is TRBJ1-5, with D possibly matching TRBD1 (5 bases). The TCR originated in a person aged 18 to 30 with COVID-19, enrolled during active disease. Sequencing was performed on peripheral blood. CDR3 region: CASSYRQSDQPQHF. The CDR3 nucleotides are TGTGCCAGCAGTTATAGACAGTCCGATCAGCCCCAGCATTTT.